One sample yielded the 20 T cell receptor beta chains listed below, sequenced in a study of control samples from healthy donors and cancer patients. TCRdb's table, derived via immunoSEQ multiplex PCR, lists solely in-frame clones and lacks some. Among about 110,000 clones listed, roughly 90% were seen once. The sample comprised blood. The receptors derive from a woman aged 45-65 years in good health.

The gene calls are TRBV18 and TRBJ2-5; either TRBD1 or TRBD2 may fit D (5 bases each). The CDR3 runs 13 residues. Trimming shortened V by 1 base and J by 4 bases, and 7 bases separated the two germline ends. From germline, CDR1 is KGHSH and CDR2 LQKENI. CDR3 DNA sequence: TGTGCCAGCTCACCACAGGGGACAGAGACCCAGTACTTC. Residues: CASSPQGTETQYF.

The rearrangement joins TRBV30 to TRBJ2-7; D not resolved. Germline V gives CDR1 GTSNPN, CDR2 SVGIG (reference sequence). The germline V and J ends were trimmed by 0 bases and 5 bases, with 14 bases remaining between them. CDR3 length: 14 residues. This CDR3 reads CAWSVKSLPDEQYF. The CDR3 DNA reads TGTGCCTGGAGTGTAAAGTCCCTTCCCGACGAGCAGTACTTC.

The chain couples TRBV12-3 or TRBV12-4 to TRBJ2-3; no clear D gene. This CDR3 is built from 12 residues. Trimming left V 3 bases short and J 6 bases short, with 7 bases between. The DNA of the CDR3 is TGTGCCAGCAGTTTTATCTTTGATACGCAGTATTTT. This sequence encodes CASSFIFDTQYF.

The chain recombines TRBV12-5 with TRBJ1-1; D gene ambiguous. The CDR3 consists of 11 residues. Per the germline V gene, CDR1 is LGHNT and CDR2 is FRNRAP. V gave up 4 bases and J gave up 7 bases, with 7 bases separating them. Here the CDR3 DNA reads TGTGCTAGTGGTTCCCTCCATGAAGCTTTCTTT. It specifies CASGSLHEAFF.

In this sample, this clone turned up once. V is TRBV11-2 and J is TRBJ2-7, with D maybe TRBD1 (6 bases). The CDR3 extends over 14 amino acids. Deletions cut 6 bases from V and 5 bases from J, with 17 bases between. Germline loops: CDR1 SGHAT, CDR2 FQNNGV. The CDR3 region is CASRFRDTNDEQYF. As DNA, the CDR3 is TGTGCCAGCAGGTTCCGGGACACAAATGACGAGCAGTACTTC.

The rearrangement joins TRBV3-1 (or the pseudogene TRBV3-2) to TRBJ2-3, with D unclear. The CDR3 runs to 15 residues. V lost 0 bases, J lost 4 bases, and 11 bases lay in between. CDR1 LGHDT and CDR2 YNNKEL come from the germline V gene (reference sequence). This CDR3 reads CASSQERYRADTQYF. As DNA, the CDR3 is TGTGCCAGCAGCCAAGAAAGGTATCGGGCAGATACGCAGTATTTT.

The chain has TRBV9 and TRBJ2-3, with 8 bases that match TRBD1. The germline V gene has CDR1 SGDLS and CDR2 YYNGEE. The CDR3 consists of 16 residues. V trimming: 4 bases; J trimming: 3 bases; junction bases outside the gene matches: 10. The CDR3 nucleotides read TGTGCCAGCAGCATGCGGACAGGGACGGGGACAGATACGCAGTATTTT. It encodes CASSMRTGTGTDTQYF. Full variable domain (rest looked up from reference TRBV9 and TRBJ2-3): DSGVTQTPKHLITATGQRVTLRCSPRSGDLSVYWYQQSLDQGLQFLIQYYNGEERAKGNILERFSAQQFPDLHSELNLSSLELGDSALYFCASSMRTGTGTDTQYFGPGTRLTVL.

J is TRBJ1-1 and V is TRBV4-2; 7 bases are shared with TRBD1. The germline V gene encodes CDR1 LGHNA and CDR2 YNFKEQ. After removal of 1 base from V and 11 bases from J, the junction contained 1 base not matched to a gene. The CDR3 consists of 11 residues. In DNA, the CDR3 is TGTGCCAGCAGCCAAGGACAGGGTGCTTTCTTT. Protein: CASSQGQGAFF.

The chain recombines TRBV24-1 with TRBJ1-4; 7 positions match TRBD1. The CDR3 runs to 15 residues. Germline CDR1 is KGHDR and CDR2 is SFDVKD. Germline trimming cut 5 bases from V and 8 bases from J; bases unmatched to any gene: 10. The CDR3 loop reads CATSASQGGQEKLFF. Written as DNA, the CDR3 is TGTGCCACCAGTGCCTCCCAGGGGGGGCAGGAAAAACTGTTTTTT.

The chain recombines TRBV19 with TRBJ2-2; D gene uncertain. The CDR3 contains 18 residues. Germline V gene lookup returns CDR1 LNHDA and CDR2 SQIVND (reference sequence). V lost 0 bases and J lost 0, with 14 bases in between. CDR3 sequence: CASSIDNLGRPNTGELFF. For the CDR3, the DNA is TGTGCCAGTAGTATAGATAACTTAGGACGCCCGAACACCGGGGAGCTGTTTTTT.

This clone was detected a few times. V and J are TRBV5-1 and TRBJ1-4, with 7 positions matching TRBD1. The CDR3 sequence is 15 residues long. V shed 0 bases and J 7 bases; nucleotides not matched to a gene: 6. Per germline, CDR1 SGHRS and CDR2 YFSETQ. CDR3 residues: CASSLVQGRSEKLFF. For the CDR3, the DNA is TGCGCCAGCAGCTTGGTACAGGGGAGAAGTGAAAAACTGTTTTTT.

This chain's CDR3 is CASREGQALEKLFF. DNA of the CDR3: TGTGCCAGCAGGGAGGGACAGGCCCTCGAAAAACTGTTTTTT. This chain uses TRBV5-8 with TRBJ1-4; 8 bases match TRBD1. Trimming took 5 bases from V and 8 from J; bases not matched to a gene: 8. This CDR3 is built from 14 residues. Germline V lookup: CDR1 SGHTS, CDR2 YDEGEE.

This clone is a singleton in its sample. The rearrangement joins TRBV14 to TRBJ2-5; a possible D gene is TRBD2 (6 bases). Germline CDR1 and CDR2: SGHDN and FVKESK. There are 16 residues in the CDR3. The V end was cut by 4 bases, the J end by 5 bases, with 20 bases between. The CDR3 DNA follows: TGTGCCAGCAGCCGCCAACCCTTGACTAGTGGGGAGACCCAGTACTTC. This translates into CASSRQPLTSGETQYF.

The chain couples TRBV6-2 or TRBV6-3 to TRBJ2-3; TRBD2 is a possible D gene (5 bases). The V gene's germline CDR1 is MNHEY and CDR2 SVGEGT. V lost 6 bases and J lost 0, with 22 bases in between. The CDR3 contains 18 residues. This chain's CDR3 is CASSPGVAATLSTDTQYF. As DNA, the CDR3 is TGTGCCAGCAGCCCCGGGGTAGCAGCTACCCTTAGCACAGATACGCAGTATTTT.

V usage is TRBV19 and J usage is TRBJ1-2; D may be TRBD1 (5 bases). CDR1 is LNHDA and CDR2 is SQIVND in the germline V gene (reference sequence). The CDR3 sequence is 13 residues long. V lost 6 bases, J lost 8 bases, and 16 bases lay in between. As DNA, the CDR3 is TGTGCCAGTAGCCCGGACACCATTAAGGGCTACACCTTC. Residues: CASSPDTIKGYTF.

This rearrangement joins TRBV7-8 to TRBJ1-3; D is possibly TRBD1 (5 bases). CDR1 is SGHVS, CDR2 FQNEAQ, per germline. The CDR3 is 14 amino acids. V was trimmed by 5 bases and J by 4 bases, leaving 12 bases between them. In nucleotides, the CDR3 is TGTGCCAGCAGCCCCGGGGCAGGCGGAAACACCATATATTTT. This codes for CASSPGAGGNTIYF.

The CDR3 protein is CATQVWGNTGELFF. The CDR3 DNA follows: TGTGCCACCCAAGTATGGGGGAACACCGGGGAGCTGTTTTTT. The V and J genes are TRBV14 and TRBJ2-2, with D unresolved. The CDR3 has 14 amino acids. V was pared by 10 bases and J by 1 base, with 13 bases between. Germline V lookup: CDR1 SGHDN, CDR2 FVKESK.

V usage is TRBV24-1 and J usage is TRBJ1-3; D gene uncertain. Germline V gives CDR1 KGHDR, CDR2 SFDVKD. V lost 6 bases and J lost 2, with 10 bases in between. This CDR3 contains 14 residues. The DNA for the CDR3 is TGTGCCACCAGTCATCGAGATGCTGGAAACACCATATATTTT. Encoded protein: CATSHRDAGNTIYF.

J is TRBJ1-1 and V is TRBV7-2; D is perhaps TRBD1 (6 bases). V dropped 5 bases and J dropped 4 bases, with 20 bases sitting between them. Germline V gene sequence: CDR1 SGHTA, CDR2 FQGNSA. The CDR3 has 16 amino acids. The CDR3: CASSRKGHQSTTEAFF. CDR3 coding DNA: TGTGCCAGCAGCAGGAAGGGACATCAATCCACCACTGAAGCTTTCTTT.

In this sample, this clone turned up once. The CDR3 sequence is CASSLRETQYF. The CDR3 DNA follows: TGTGCCAGCAGCCTCCGGGAGACCCAGTACTTC. The genes are TRBV12-3 or TRBV12-4 and TRBJ2-5; D unresolved. V lost 6 bases and J 5 bases, leaving 7 bases between the germline ends. This CDR3 is built from 11 residues.